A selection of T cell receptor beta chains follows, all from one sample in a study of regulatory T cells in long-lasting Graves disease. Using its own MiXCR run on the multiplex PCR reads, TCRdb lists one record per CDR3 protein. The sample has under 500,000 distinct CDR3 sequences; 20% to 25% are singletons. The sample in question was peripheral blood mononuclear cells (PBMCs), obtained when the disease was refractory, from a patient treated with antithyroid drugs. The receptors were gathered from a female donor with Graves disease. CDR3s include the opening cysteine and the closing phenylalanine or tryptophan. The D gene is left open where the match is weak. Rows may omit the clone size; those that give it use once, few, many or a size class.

CDR3nt: TGTGCCAGCAGACCCGGTATGGCAACGGATAATTCACCCCTCCACTTT
CDR3aa: CASRPGMATDNSPLHF
v_gene: TRBV6-2/TRBV6-3
abundance: -
j_gene: TRBJ1-6
d_gene: -

CDR3nt: TGTGCCAGCAGTTCCCCCCGGGCTGGAGTCGAGACCCAGTACTTC
CDR3aa: CASSSPRAGVETQYF
v_gene: TRBV28
abundance: many
j_gene: TRBJ2-5
d_gene: -

CDR3nt: TGTGCCATCAGTGGTGACAGGCTTCTAGGGACCCAGTACTTC
CDR3aa: CAISGDRLLGTQYF
v_gene: TRBV10-3
abundance: -
j_gene: TRBJ2-5
d_gene: -

CDR3nt: TGTGCCAGCAGTTTACCCCGGACAGGGGGGCGGGAGACCCAGTACTTC
CDR3aa: CASSLPRTGGRETQYF
v_gene: TRBV12-3/TRBV12-4
abundance: -
j_gene: TRBJ2-5
d_gene: TRBD1

CDR3nt: TGTGCCAGCAGTGAAGTTCAAGGTGCCTACGAGCAGTACTTC
CDR3aa: CASSEVQGAYEQYF
v_gene: TRBV2
abundance: many
j_gene: TRBJ2-7
d_gene: -

CDR3nt: TGTGCCAGCAGCCACAGGACGGGAAACTATGGCTACACCTTC
CDR3aa: CASSHRTGNYGYTF
v_gene: TRBV13
abundance: many
j_gene: TRBJ1-2
d_gene: -

CDR3nt: TGCGCCAGCAGTGACCCCTTGACTAGCGGGAATCAGACCCAGTACTTC
CDR3aa: CASSDPLTSGNQTQYF
v_gene: TRBV10-1
abundance: -
j_gene: TRBJ2-5
d_gene: TRBD2

CDR3nt: TGTGCCAGCTCCCCGGTTAGGGGAGGCCAGCCCCAGCATTTT
CDR3aa: CASSPVRGGQPQHF
v_gene: TRBV18
abundance: -
j_gene: TRBJ1-5
d_gene: -

CDR3nt: TGTGCCAGCAGCTTGATGGGATCTGGCTCCTACGAGCAGTACTTC
CDR3aa: CASSLMGSGSYEQYF
v_gene: TRBV7-2
abundance: few
j_gene: TRBJ2-7
d_gene: -

CDR3nt: TGTGCCAGTAGTATATTGGGGGATCAGCCCCAGCATTTT
CDR3aa: CASSILGDQPQHF
v_gene: TRBV19
abundance: -
j_gene: TRBJ1-5
d_gene: -

CDR3nt: TGTGCCAGCACCTGGGACAGGACCACAGATACGCAGTATTTT
CDR3aa: CASTWDRTTDTQYF
v_gene: TRBV12-3/TRBV12-4
abundance: -
j_gene: TRBJ2-3
d_gene: TRBD1

CDR3nt: TGTGCCAGCCGGACAGGGAACTACGAGCAGTACTTC
CDR3aa: CASRTGNYEQYF
v_gene: TRBV28
abundance: many
j_gene: TRBJ2-7
d_gene: TRBD1

CDR3nt: TGTGCCAGTAGTATAGATTCGGTGAACACTGAAGCTTTCTTT
CDR3aa: CASSIDSVNTEAFF
v_gene: TRBV19
abundance: few
j_gene: TRBJ1-1
d_gene: -

CDR3nt: TGTGCCAGCTCACATGAGTCCTTAGCCAAAAACATTCAGTACTTC
CDR3aa: CASSHESLAKNIQYF
v_gene: TRBV18
abundance: -
j_gene: TRBJ2-4
d_gene: -

CDR3nt: TGTGCCAGCAGCCAATCTGGAGGAAGCTATGGCTACACCTTC
CDR3aa: CASSQSGGSYGYTF
v_gene: TRBV7-2
abundance: few
j_gene: TRBJ1-2
d_gene: -

CDR3nt: TGTGCCAGCAGCCAAGTAGGGACAGGGAACTATGGCTACACCTTC
CDR3aa: CASSQVGTGNYGYTF
v_gene: TRBV14
abundance: few
j_gene: TRBJ1-2
d_gene: TRBD1

CDR3nt: TGTGCCAGCAGGACCGCGAGGGGGAGTGGCACCGGGGAGCTGTTTTTT
CDR3aa: CASRTARGSGTGELFF
v_gene: TRBV6-1
abundance: few
j_gene: TRBJ2-2
d_gene: -

CDR3nt: TGTGCCAGCAGCTTAGCCCCATGGGGTGAAAAACTGTTTTTT
CDR3aa: CASSLAPWGEKLFF
v_gene: TRBV7-2
abundance: -
j_gene: TRBJ1-4
d_gene: -

CDR3nt: TGTGCCAGCAGCTTAGTGCAGGGGAGTGTCTATGGCTACACCTTC
CDR3aa: CASSLVQGSVYGYTF
v_gene: TRBV7-9
abundance: -
j_gene: TRBJ1-2
d_gene: -

CDR3nt: TGTGCCTGGAGTGACGAACCGCCGACAGGGGCTAGTGCTAACTATGGCTACACCTTC
CDR3aa: CAWSDEPPTGASANYGYTF
v_gene: TRBV30
abundance: -
j_gene: TRBJ1-2
d_gene: TRBD1